The 28 T cell receptor beta chains reported below all come from one sample, sequenced in a study of T cell repertoires in cytomegalovirus infection. TCRdb fed the reads into MiXCR, producing one record per CDR3 protein. The table lists 160,000 or so distinct CDR3 sequences, roughly a fifth of them singletons. These receptors' antigens are unknown. The sequenced sample was CD8+ T cells from cultured PBMCs, obtained from culture after CMV antigen stimulation. Source of these receptors: a human donor in good health (CMV status not recorded). Some clones in this sample may be carry-over from other donors' samples.

This chain links TRBV4-3 with TRBJ1-6; possible D gene TRBD1, 6 bases. V gave up 1 base and J gave up 9 bases, with 13 bases separating them. This CDR3 has 15 amino acids. Germline CDR1 is LGHNA and CDR2 is YSLEER. CDR3 in DNA: TGCGCCAGCAGCCAAGTGTGGGAGGGGGGTTCACCCCTCCACTTT. Its protein product is CASSQVWEGGSPLHF.

V usage is TRBV7-9 and J usage is TRBJ1-2; 7 bases fit TRBD1. The length of the CDR3 is 14 residues. Looked up from germline, CDR1 is SEHNR and CDR2 is FQNEAQ (reference sequence). Trimming removed 4 bases from V and 6 bases from J; junction bases left unmatched: 8. The CDR3 DNA sequence: TGTGCCAGCAGCTCAAAGGGAACAGGGGATGGCTACACCTTC. It codes for CASSSKGTGDGYTF.

This clonotype was observed a handful of times. CDR3 nucleotide sequence: TGTGCCAGCAGCTTAGAGATCAGGGGCTACGAGCAGTACTTC. Translating gives CASSLEIRGYEQYF. The chain combines TRBV7-2 with TRBJ2-7, with a weak D call TRBD1 (6 bases). Germline CDR1 is SGHTA and CDR2 is FQGNSA. Deletions cut 1 base from V and 3 bases from J, with 10 bases between. The CDR3 covers 14 residues.

This chain joins TRBV10-2 and TRBJ2-7; the match to TRBD1 covers 7 bases. Germline loops: CDR1 WSHSY, CDR2 SAAADI. The V gene end was trimmed by 4 bases and the J gene end by 6 bases; junction bases not matched to a gene: 6. The CDR3 runs 13 residues. CDR3 sequence: CASSAHRGSEQYF. CDR3 DNA: TGCGCCAGCAGTGCTCACAGGGGATCCGAGCAGTACTTC.

This clonotype was seen at least ten times. This chain links TRBV7-8 with TRBJ1-5; the D gene is possibly TRBD1 (6 bases). The CDR3 extends over 15 amino acids. The germline V gene has CDR1 SGHVS and CDR2 FQNEAQ. The V end lost 2 bases, the J end lost 4 bases, and 12 bases lay between the germline ends. CDR3 DNA sequence: TGTGCCAGCAGCTTACTCGGGACACAGAATCAGCCCCAGCATTTT. As protein: CASSLLGTQNQPQHF. Using reference TRBV7-8 and TRBJ1-5 for the parts outside the CDR3, the full variable domain is GAGVSQSPRYKVAKRGQDVALRCDPISGHVSLFWYQQALGQGPEFLTYFQNEAQLDKSGLPSDRFFAERPEGSVSTLKIQRTQQEDSAVYLCASSLLGTQNQPQHFGDGTRLSIL.

This clonotype has just a few counts. CDR3 coding DNA: TGTGCCAGCAGCCAAACAACTTCCGGGACAGGGGGCACTCAGCCCCAGCATTTT. This sequence encodes CASSQTTSGTGGTQPQHF. The chain is built from TRBV7-8 and TRBJ1-5, with 12 bases aligning to TRBD1. This CDR3 is 18 amino acids long. Germline V lookup: CDR1 SGHVS, CDR2 FQNEAQ. V was pared by 5 bases and J by 6 bases, with 14 bases of the junction left unmatched.

The J gene is TRBJ2-7, the V gene TRBV5-6, with 8 bases fitting TRBD1. CDR3 length equals 13 residues. The V segment lost 4 bases and the J segment 5 bases; nucleotides outside the gene matches: 5. Germline CDR1 reads SGHDT; CDR2 reads YYEEEE. DNA for the CDR3: TGTGCCAGCAGCCCGGGACAGGCCAACGAGCAGTACTTC. Amino acid sequence: CASSPGQANEQYF.

The gene calls are TRBV7-9 and TRBJ1-2; D uncertain. The V gene lost 4 bases and the J gene lost 2 bases, with 14 bases spanning the gap. Germline CDR1 SEHNR, CDR2 FQNEAQ (reference sequence). This CDR3 contains 15 residues. CDR3 sequence reads: CASSSTLTENYGYTF. The CDR3 bases are TGTGCCAGCAGCTCCACCCTAACAGAGAACTATGGCTACACCTTC.

The chain carries TRBV2 and TRBJ1-4, with TRBD1 as a possible D gene (6 bases). V was cut by 1 base and J by 11 bases, with 11 bases left in between. This CDR3 contains 13 residues. Germline loops: CDR1 SNHLY, CDR2 FYNNEI. CDR3 nucleotide sequence: TGTGCCAGCAGTGAAGAGGTGGGGGCGAAACTGTTTTTT. Its translation: CASSEEVGAKLFF. Supplemented by reference TRBV2 and TRBJ1-4, the full variable domain reads EPEVTQTPSHQVTQMGQEVILRCVPISNHLYFYWYRQILGQKVEFLVSFYNNEISEKSEIFDDQFSVERPDGSNFTLKIRSTKLEDSAMYFCASSEEVGAKLFFGSGTQLSVL.

There are a few counts of this clonotype. The CDR3 bases are TGTGCCAGCAGCTTACCGGGACTAGTAAACATTCAGTACTTC. This codes for CASSLPGLVNIQYF. The rearrangement uses TRBV7-2 and TRBJ2-4; TRBD2 matches 8 bases. CDR1 and CDR2 from the germline V gene are SGHTA and FQGNSA. CDR3 length equals 14 residues. V shed 2 bases, J shed 6 bases, and the junction held 3 bases outside the gene matches.

The genes are TRBV7-2 and TRBJ2-1; D not resolved. This CDR3 comprises 15 residues. Germline assignment: CDR1 SGHTA and CDR2 FQGNSA. The V end was cut by 3 bases, the J end by 12 bases, with 21 bases between. CDR3 DNA: TGTGCCAGCAGCTTGGAGCGTAGGACCAATGATTGGCAGTTCTTC. Encoded protein: CASSLERRTNDWQFF. Full variable domain (rest looked up from reference TRBV7-2 and TRBJ2-1): GAGVSQSPSNKVTEKGKDVELRCDPISGHTALYWYRQSLGQGLEFLIYFQGNSAPDKSGLPSDRFSAERTGGSVSTLTIQRTQQEDSAVYLCASSLERRTNDWQFFGPGTRLTVL.

J is TRBJ2-2 and V is TRBV24-1; D is unresolved. With 4 bases removed from V and 6 bases from J, the gap between germline ends came to 14 bases. The germline CDR1 and CDR2 sequences are KGHDR and SFDVKD. CDR3 length: 15 residues. The CDR3 protein is CATSDPLILAGELFF. DNA for the CDR3: TGTGCCACCAGTGACCCACTCATCTTAGCCGGGGAGCTGTTTTTT.

This clonotype showed up just a few times. CDR3 region: CASSLISTVPTYNEQFF. In nucleotides, the CDR3 is TGTGCCAGCAGCCTGATATCGACAGTCCCAACCTACAATGAGCAGTTCTTC. The gene calls are TRBV7-2 and TRBJ2-1, with D tentatively TRBD1 (5 bases). Between the trimmed V and J ends, which lost 5 bases and 2 bases, there was a span of 19 bases. CDR1 is SGHTA, CDR2 FQGNSA, per germline. This CDR3 is 17 amino acids long.

This clonotype was seen a few times. The chain uses TRBV7-9 and TRBJ2-7; a possible D gene is TRBD2 (6 bases). The length of the CDR3 is 16 residues. Germline-derived CDR1 and CDR2 are SEHNR and FQNEAQ (reference sequence). V was trimmed by 4 bases and J by 0 bases, leaving 16 bases between them. This CDR3 reads CASSSIRDGGSYEQYF. The CDR3 nucleotides read TGTGCCAGCAGCTCCATCAGGGACGGGGGCTCCTACGAGCAGTACTTC.

This clonotype was picked up many times. The J gene is TRBJ2-7, the V gene TRBV4-3; D perhaps matches TRBD1 (6 bases). Per germline, CDR1 LGHNA and CDR2 YSLEER. Trimming pared 2 bases from V and 5 bases from J, leaving 16 bases between. The CDR3 is 15 residues long. The CDR3 DNA reads as TGCGCCAGCAGCCAAACCTCCGGGACAAACGACGAGCAGTACTTC. It encodes CASSQTSGTNDEQYF.

This clonotype was found many times. The chain has TRBV7-9 and TRBJ1-3; D unclear. The CDR3 is made up of 12 amino acids. Germline V gene data show CDR1 as SEHNR and CDR2 as FQNEAQ (reference sequence). The CDR3 DNA reads as TGTGTCGCGCGGGGCTCTGGAAACACCATATATTTT. This encodes CVARGSGNTIYF.

The chain combines TRBV5-6 with TRBJ2-2; TRBD2 might be the D (5 bases). V gave up 5 bases and J gave up 4 bases, with 6 bases separating them. CDR1 is SGHDT, CDR2 YYEEEE, per germline. CDR3 size: 12 residues. In DNA form, the CDR3 reads TGTGCCAGCAGTCGGGGCACCGGGGAGCTGTTTTTT. Translated, it gives CASSRGTGELFF.

This clonotype was counted only a few times. A read error may account for a junction end that differs from germline. The chain is built from TRBV6-2 or TRBV6-3 and TRBJ2-5, with TRBD2 matching over 10 bases. CDR1 is MNHEY and CDR2 is SVGEGT in the germline V gene. This CDR3 contains 15 residues. CDR3 sequence reads: CTSSAPGLAIETQYF. The CDR3 DNA sequence: TGTACCAGCAGTGCGCCGGGACTAGCGATAGAGACCCAGTACTTC.

The V gene is TRBV12-3 or TRBV12-4, the J gene TRBJ1-1; no definite D call. V lost 5 bases to trimming and J lost 6 bases, with 13 bases between them. The CDR3 is made up of 13 amino acids. The chain's CDR3 is CASSQTGLPEAFF. CDR3 nucleotide sequence: TGTGCCAGCAGTCAAACCGGGCTCCCTGAAGCTTTCTTT.

The chain carries TRBV7-6 and TRBJ1-5; no clear D gene. Germline V lookup: CDR1 SGHVS, CDR2 FNYEAQ. The CDR3 loop spans 13 amino acids. Trimming left V 3 bases short and J 6 bases short, with 9 bases between. In nucleotides, the CDR3 is TGTGCCAGCAGCTTTGGGGAGGTTCAGCCCCAGCATTTT. Translating gives CASSFGEVQPQHF.

This clonotype was found once. The chain employs TRBV7-8 and TRBJ1-5, with D unresolved. The V end was cut by 8 bases, the J end by 0 bases, with 14 bases between. Germline V gene sequence: CDR1 SGHVS, CDR2 FQNEAQ. The CDR3 covers 15 residues. The CDR3 DNA sequence: TGTGCCAGCGGTGTGAAGCCGGATAGCAATCAGCCCCAGCATTTT. Encoded protein: CASGVKPDSNQPQHF.

This clonotype occurred a few times. J is TRBJ1-1 and V is TRBV29-1; TRBD1 agrees at 7 bases. Germline assignment: CDR1 SQVTM and CDR2 ANQGSEA. This CDR3 region has 13 residues. The V segment lost 7 bases and the J segment 1 base; nucleotides outside the gene matches: 6. The CDR3 sequence is CSAFRGGNTEAFF. The CDR3 bases are TGCAGCGCTTTCAGGGGGGGGAACACTGAAGCTTTCTTT.

Only a few counts were recorded for this clonotype. The chain combines TRBV4-1 with TRBJ2-5; no definite D call. Trimming shortened V by 4 bases and J by 1 base, and 10 bases separated the two germline ends. There are 14 residues in the CDR3. CDR1 MGHRA and CDR2 YSYEKL come from the germline V gene. The CDR3 here is CASSLKQSQETQYF. In DNA form, the CDR3 reads TGCGCCAGCAGCCTGAAACAGTCCCAAGAGACCCAGTACTTC.

Only a few counts were recorded for this clonotype. The chain employs TRBV7-6 and TRBJ1-1; no reliable D call. Germline assignment: CDR1 SGHVS and CDR2 FNYEAQ. The CDR3 contains 13 residues. Between the trimmed V and J ends, which lost 0 bases and 2 bases, there was a span of 4 bases. CDR3 DNA: TGTGCCAGCAGCTTAGCGTTTAACACTGAAGCTTTCTTT. Protein: CASSLAFNTEAFF.

This chain uses TRBV7-2 with TRBJ2-2; TRBD2 matches at 11 bases. V dropped 4 bases and J dropped 7; count of bases not matched to a gene: 8. Germline-derived CDR1 and CDR2 are SGHTA and FQGNSA. The CDR3 contains 16 residues. The CDR3 nucleotides are TGTGCCAGCAGCTCCAATAGCGGGGGGGCGGGCGGGGAGCTGTTTTTT. Its translation is CASSSNSGGAGGELFF.

This clonotype was counted a few times. This chain uses TRBV7-9 with TRBJ1-5, with D unclear. CDR1 and CDR2 (germline): SEHNR, FQNEAQ (reference sequence). Trimming stripped 5 bases from V and 3 bases from J, with 11 bases between. The CDR3 sequence is 14 residues long. CDR3 protein: CASSPPDSNQPQHF. CDR3 nucleotide sequence: TGTGCCAGCAGCCCTCCGGATTCCAATCAGCCCCAGCATTTT.

The gene calls are TRBV4-3 and TRBJ2-7, with D uncertain. There are 15 residues in the CDR3. Germline-derived CDR1 and CDR2 are LGHNA and YSLEER. Trimming cost V 1 base and J 0 bases, with 10 bases left between them. The CDR3, as DNA: TGCGCCAGCAGCCAAGTGGAGACGGTCTCCTACGAGCAGTACTTC. It codes for CASSQVETVSYEQYF.

This clonotype was observed a few times. This clone may be a read error of a much larger clone one base away. The chain combines TRBV4-1 with TRBJ2-7; D is unclear. The CDR3 runs 13 residues. In germline, CDR1 is MGHRA, CDR2 YSYEKL. CDR3 protein: CASSQGYVNEQYF. In DNA, the CDR3 is TGCGCCAGCAGTCAAGGGTACGTGAACGAGCAGTACTTC.